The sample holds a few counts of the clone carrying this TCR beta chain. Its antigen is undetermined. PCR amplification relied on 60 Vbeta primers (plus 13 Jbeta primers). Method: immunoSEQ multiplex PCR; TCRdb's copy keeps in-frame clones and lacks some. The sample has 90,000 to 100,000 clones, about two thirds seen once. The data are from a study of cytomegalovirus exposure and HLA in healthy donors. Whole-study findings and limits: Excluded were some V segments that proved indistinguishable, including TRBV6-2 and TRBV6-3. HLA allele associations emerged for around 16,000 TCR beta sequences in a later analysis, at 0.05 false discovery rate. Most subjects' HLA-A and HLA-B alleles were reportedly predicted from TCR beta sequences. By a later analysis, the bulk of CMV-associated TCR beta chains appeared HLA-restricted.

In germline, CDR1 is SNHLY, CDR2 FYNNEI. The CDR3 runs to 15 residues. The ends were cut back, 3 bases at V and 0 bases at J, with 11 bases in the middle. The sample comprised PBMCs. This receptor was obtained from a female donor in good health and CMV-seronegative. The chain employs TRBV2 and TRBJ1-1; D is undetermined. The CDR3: CASSDRNRMNTEAFF. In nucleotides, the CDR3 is TGTGCCAGCAGTGACCGAAACAGAATGAACACTGAAGCTTTCTTT.